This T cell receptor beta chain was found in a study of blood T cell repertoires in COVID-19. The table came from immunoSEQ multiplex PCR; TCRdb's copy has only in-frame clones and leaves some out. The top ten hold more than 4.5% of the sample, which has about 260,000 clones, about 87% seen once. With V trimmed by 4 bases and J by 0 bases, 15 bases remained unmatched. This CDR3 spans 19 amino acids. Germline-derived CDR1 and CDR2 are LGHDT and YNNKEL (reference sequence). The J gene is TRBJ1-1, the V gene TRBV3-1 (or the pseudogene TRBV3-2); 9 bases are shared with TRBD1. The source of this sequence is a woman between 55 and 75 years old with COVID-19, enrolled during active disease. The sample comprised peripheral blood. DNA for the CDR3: TGTGCCAGCAGCCCTAAAACCCCGGGACAGGGTCCTATGAACACTGAAGCTTTCTTT. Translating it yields CASSPKTPGQGPMNTEAFF.